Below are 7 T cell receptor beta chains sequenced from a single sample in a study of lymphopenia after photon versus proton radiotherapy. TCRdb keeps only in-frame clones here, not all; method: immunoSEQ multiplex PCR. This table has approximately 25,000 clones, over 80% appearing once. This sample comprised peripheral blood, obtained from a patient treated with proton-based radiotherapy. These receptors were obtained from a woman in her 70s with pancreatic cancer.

The CDR3 nucleotides are TGCGCCAGCAGCTTACCCAGACTAGCGGGAGCCACAGATACGCAGTATTTT. Amino acid sequence: CASSLPRLAGATDTQYF. The V gene is TRBV5-1, the J gene TRBJ2-3; 12 bases align to TRBD2. This CDR3 is 17 amino acids long. Germline V gives CDR1 SGHRS, CDR2 YFSETQ. V was pared by 2 bases and J by 2 bases, with 6 bases of the junction left unmatched. The full variable domain, in which reference TRBV5-1 and TRBJ2-3 provide the parts outside the CDR3, is KAGVTQTPRYLIKTRGQQVTLSCSPISGHRSVSWYQQTPGQGLQFLFEYFSETQRNKGNFPGRFSGRQFSNSRSEMNVSTLELGDSALYLCASSLPRLAGATDTQYFGPGTRLTVL.

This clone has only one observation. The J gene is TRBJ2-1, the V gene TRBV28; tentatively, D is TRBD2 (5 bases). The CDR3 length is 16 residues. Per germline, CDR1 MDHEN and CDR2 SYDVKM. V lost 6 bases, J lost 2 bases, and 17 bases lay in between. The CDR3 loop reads CASSLISGSAYNEQFF. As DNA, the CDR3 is TGTGCCAGCAGCTTGATTTCGGGGAGCGCCTACAATGAGCAGTTCTTC. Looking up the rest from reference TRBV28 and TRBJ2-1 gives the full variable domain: DVKVTQSSRYLVKRTGEKVFLECVQDMDHENMFWYRQDPGLGLRLIYFSYDVKMKEKGDIPEGYSVSREKKERFSLILESASTNQTSMYLCASSLISGSAYNEQFFGPGTRLTVL.

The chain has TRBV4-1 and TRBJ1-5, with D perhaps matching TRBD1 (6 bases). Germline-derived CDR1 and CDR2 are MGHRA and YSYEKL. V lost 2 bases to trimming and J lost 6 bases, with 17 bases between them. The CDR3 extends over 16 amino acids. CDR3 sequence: CASSQPAGALRQPQHF. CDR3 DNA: TGCGCCAGCAGCCAACCGGCGGGGGCTTTACGTCAGCCCCAGCATTTT.

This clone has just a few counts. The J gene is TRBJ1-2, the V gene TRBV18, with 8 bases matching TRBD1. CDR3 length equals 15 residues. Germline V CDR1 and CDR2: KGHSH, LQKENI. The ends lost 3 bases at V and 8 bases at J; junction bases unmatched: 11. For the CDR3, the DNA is TGTGCCAGCTCACCGAGCCCGACAGGGGAAGGAGGCTACACCTTC. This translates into CASSPSPTGEGGYTF.

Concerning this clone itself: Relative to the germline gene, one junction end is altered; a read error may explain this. The CDR3: CASSLGLRPILF. The CDR3 DNA reads TGTGCCAGTAGTCTGGGACTCAGGCCTATTCTCTTC. The chain carries TRBV19 and TRBJ1-2; possibly TRBD1 for D (5 bases). CDR1 LNHDA and CDR2 SQIVND come from the germline V gene (reference sequence). The CDR3 loop spans 12 amino acids.

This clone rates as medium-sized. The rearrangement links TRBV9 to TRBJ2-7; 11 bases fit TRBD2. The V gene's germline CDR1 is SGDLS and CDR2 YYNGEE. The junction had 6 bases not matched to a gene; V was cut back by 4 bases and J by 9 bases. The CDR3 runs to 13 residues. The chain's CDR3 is CASSSGTSGWQYF. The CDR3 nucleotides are TGTGCCAGCAGCTCAGGGACTAGCGGCTGGCAGTACTTC.

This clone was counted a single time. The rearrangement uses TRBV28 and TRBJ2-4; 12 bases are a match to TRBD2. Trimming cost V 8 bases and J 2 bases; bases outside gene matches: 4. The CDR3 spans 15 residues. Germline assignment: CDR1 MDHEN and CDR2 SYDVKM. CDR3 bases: TGTGCCAGCCGAACTAGCGGGGGGACCAAAAACATTCAGTACTTC. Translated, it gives CASRTSGGTKNIQYF.